The text below deals with one T cell receptor beta chain. The CDR3 is made up of 16 amino acids. Losses at the gene ends were 3 bases for V and 5 bases for J; bases not matched to a gene: 12. Germline CDR1 SGHTA, CDR2 FQGNSA. The data were taken from a study of blood T cell repertoires in COVID-19. Study at large: Spain, Italy and the United States supplied samples that represented acute and convalescent COVID-19. From T cells, B-cell-depleted T cells, or PBMCs came the material, which was cDNA or gDNA.

Patients at the Seattle site were enrolled during active infection and followed longitudinally. Study processing details: Amplification with reference gene primers provided the estimates of nucleated cell counts. Some clones are missing from TCRdb's copy, which holds only in-frame ones; the method was immunoSEQ multiplex PCR. V and J calls and clone size are given by that table; D and trimming were obtained from the DNA. Seen here are about 120,000 clones, nearly 90% observed once, and the top ten hold under 4.5%. The material sequenced was peripheral blood. The clonotype comes from a woman aged 60-75 years with COVID-19, enrolled during active disease. The V gene is TRBV7-2, the J gene TRBJ1-1, with TRBD1 identical over 7 bases. CDR3 amino acids: CASSLVDRVGETEAFF. As DNA, the CDR3 is TGTGCCAGCAGCTTGGTCGACAGGGTAGGAGAAACTGAAGCTTTCTTT.